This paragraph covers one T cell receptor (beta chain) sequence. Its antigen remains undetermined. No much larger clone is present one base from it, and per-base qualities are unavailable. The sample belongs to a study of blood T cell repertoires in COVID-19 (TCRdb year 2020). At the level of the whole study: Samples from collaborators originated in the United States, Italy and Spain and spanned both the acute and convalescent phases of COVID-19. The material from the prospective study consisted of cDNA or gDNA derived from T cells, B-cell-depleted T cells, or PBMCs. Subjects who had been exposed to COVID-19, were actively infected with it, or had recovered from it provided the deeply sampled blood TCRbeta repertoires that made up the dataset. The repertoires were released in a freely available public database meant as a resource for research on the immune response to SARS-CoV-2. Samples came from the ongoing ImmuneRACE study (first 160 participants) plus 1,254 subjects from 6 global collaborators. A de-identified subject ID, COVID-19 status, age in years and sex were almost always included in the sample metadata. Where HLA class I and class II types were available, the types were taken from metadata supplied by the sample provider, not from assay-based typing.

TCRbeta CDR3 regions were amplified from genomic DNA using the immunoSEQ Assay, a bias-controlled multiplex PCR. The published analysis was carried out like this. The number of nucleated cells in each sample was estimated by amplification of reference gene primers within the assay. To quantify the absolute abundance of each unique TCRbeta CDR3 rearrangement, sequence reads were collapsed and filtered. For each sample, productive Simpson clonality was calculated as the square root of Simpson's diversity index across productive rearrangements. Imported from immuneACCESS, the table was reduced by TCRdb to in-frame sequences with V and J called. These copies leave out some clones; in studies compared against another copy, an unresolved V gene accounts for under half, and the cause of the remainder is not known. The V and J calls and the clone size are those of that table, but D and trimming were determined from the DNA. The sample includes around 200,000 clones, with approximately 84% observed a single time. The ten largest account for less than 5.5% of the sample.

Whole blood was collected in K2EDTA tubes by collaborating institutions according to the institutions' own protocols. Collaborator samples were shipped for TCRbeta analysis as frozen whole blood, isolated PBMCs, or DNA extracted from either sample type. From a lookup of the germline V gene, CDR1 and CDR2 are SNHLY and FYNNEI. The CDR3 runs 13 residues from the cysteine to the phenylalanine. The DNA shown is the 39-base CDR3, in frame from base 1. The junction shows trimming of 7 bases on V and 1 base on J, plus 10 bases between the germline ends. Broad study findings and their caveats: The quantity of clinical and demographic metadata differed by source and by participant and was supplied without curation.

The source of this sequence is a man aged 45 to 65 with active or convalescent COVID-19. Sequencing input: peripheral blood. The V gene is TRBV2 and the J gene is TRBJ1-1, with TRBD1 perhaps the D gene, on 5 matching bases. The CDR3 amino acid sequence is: CASKEGPNTEAFF. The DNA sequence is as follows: TGTGCCAGCAAGGAGGGGCCGAACACTGAAGCTTTCTTT. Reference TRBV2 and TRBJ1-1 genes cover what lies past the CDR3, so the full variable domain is EPEVTQTPSHQVTQMGQEVILRCVPISNHLYFYWYRQILGQKVEFLVSFYNNEISEKSEIFDDQFSVERPDGSNFTLKIRSTKLEDSAMYFCASKEGPNTEAFFGQGTRLTVV.